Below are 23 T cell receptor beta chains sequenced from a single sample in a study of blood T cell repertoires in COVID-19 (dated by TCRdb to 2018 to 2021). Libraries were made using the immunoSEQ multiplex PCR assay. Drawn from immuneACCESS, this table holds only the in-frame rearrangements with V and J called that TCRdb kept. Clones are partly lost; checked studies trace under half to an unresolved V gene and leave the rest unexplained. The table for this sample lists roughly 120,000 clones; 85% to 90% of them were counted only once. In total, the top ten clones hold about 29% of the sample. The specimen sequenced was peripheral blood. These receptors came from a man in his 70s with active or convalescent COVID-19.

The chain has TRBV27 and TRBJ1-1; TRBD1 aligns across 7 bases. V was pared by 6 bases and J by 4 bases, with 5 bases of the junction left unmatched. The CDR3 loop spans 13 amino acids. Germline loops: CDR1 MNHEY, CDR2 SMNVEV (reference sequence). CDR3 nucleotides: TGTGCCAGCAGCCGGAGGGACAGCACTGAAGCTTTCTTT. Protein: CASSRRDSTEAFF.

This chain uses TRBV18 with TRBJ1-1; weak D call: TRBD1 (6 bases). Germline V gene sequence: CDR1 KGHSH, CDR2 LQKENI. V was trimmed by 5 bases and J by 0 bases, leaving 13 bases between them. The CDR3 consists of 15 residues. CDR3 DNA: TGTGCCAGCTCAACGCGGACAGATATGAACACTGAAGCTTTCTTT. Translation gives CASSTRTDMNTEAFF. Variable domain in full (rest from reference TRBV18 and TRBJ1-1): NAGVMQNPRHLVRRRGQEARLRCSPMKGHSHVYWYRQLPEEGLKFMVYLQKENIIDESGMPKERFSAEFPKEGPSILRIQQVVRGDSAAYFCASSTRTDMNTEAFFGQGTRLTVV.

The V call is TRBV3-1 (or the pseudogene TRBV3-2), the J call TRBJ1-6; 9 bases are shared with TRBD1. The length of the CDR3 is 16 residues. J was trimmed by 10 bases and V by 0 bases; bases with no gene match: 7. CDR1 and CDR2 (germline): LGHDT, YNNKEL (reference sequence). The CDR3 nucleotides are TGTGCCAGCAGCCAAGAAACCGGGACAGGGCACTCACCCCTCCACTTT. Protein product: CASSQETGTGHSPLHF.

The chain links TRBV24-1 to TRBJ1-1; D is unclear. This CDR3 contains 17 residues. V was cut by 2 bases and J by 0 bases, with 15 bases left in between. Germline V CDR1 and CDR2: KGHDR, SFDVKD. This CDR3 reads CATSDSSQVGMNTEAFF. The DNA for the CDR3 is TGTGCCACCAGTGATTCTAGCCAGGTCGGGATGAACACTGAAGCTTTCTTT.

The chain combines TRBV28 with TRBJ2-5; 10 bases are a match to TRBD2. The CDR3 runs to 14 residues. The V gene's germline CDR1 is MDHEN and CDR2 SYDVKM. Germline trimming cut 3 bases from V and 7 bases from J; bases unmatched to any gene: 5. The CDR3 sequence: CASSFLAGVGTQYF. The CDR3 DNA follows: TGTGCCAGCAGTTTCCTAGCGGGAGTGGGGACCCAGTACTTC.

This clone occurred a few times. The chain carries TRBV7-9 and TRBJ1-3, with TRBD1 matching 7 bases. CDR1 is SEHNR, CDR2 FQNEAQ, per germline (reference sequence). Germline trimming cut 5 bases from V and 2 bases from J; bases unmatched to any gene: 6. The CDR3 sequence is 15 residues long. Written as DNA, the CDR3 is TGTGCCAGCAGCCTATCGACAGGGACTGGAAACACCATATATTTT. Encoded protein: CASSLSTGTGNTIYF.

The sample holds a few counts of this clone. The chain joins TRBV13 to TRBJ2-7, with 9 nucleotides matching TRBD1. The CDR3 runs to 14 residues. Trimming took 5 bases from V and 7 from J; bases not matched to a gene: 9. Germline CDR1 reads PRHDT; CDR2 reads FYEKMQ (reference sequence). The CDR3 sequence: CASSLGQGEGEQYF. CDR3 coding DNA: TGTGCCAGCAGCCTGGGACAGGGAGAAGGGGAGCAGTACTTC.

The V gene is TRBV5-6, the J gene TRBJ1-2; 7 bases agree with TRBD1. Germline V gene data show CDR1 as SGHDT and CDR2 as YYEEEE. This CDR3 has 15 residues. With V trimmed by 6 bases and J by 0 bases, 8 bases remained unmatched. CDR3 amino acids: CASTSITGANYGYTF. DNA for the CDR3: TGTGCCAGCACCTCAATTACAGGGGCTAACTATGGCTACACCTTC.

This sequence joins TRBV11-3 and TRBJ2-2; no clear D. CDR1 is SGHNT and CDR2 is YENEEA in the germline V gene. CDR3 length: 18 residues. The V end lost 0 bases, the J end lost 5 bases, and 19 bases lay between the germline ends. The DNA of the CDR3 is TGTGCCAGCAGCTTAGATGGATCGGTCGCCGACTTGACCGGGGAGCTGTTTTTT. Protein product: CASSLDGSVADLTGELFF. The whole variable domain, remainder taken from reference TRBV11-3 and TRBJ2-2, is EAGVVQSPRYKIIEKKQPVAFWCNPISGHNTLYWYLQNLGQGPELLIRYENEEAVDDSQLPKDRFSAERLKGVDSTLKIQPAELGDSAVYLCASSLDGSVADLTGELFFGEGSRLTVL.

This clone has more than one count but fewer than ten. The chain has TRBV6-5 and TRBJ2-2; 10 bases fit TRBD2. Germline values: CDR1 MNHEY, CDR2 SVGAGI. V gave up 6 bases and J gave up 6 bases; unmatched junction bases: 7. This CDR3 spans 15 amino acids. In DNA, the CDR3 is TGTGCCAGCAGGATTGGACTAGCGGTGCCCGGGGAGCTGTTTTTT. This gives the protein CASRIGLAVPGELFF.

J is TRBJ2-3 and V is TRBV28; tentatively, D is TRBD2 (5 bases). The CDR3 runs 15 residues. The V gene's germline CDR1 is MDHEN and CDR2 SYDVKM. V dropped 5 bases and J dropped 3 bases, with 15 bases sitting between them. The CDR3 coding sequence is TGTGCCAGCAGTCCGGGCCAAACGGGGACAGATACGCAGTATTTT. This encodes CASSPGQTGTDTQYF.

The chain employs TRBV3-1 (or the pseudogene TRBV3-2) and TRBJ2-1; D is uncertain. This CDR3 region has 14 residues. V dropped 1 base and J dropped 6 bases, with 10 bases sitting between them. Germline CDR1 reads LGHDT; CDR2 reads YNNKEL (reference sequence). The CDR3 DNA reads TGTGCCAGCAGCCAAGGCGTGGTTGGCAATGAGCAGTTCTTC. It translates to CASSQGVVGNEQFF.

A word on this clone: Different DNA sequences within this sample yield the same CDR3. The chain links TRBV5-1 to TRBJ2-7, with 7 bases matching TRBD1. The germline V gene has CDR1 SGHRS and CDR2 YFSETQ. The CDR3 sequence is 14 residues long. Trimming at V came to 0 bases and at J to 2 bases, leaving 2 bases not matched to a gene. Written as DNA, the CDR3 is TGCGCCAGCAGCTTGGCAGGGGGAGCCTACGAGCAGTACTTC. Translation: CASSLAGGAYEQYF.

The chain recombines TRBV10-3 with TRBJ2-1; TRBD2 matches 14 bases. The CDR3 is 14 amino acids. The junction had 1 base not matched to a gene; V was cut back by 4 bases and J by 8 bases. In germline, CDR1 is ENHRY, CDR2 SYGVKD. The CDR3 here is CAISGGLAGDEQFF. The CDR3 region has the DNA TGTGCCATCAGTGGGGGACTAGCGGGAGATGAGCAGTTCTTC.

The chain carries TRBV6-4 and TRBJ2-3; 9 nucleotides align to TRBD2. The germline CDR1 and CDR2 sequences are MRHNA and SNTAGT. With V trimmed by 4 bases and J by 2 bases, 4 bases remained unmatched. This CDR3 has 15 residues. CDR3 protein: CASSGAGGFTDTQYF. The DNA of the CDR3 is TGTGCCAGCAGTGGGGCGGGAGGGTTCACAGATACGCAGTATTTT.

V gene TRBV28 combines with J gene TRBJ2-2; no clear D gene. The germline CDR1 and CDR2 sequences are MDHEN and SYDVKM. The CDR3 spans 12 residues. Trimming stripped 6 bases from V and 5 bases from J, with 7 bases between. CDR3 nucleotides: TGTGCCAGCAGGGTCCGGACCGGGGAGCTGTTTTTT. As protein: CASRVRTGELFF.

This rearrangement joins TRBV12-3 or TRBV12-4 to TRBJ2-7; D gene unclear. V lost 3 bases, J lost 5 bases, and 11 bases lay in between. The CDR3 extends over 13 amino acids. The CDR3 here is CASSLASTHEQYF. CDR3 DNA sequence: TGTGCCAGCAGTTTGGCCAGTACCCACGAGCAGTACTTC.

This CDR3 is CASSFGRGNYGYTF. CDR3 sequence (DNA): TGTGCCAGCAGCTTTGGTCGGGGTAACTATGGCTACACCTTC. The gene calls are TRBV5-8 and TRBJ1-2; D unresolved. The germline V gene encodes CDR1 SGHTS and CDR2 YDEGEE. Trimming stripped 2 bases from V and 1 base from J, with 9 bases between. The CDR3 spans 14 residues. Complete variable domain (other parts from reference TRBV5-8 and TRBJ1-2): EAGVTQSPTHLIKTRGQQATLRCSPISGHTSVYWYQQALGLGLQFLLWYDEGEERNRGNFPPRFSGRQFPNYSSELNVNALELEDSALYLCASSFGRGNYGYTFGSGTRLTVV.

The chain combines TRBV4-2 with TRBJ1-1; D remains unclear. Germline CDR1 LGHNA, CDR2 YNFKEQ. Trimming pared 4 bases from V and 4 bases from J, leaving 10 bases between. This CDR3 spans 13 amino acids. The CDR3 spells CASSRGVGTEAFF. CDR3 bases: TGTGCCAGCAGCCGAGGCGTGGGCACTGAAGCTTTCTTT.

In DNA form, the CDR3 reads TGTGCCAGCAGGCCTCTGGCGGGAGGTCCCTACGAGCAGTACTTC. Protein: CASRPLAGGPYEQYF. The chain employs TRBV2 and TRBJ2-7, with 8 bases matching TRBD2. V lost 6 bases to trimming and J lost 2 bases; unmatched junction nucleotides: 9. This CDR3 is built from 15 residues. In germline, CDR1 is SNHLY, CDR2 FYNNEI.

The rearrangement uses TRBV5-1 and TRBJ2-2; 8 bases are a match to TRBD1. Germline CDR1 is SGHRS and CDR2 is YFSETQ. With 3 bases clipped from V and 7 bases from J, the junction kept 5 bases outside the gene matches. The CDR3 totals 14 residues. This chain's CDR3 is CASSSTGGSGELFF. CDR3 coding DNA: TGCGCCAGCAGCTCCACAGGGGGAAGCGGGGAGCTGTTTTTT.

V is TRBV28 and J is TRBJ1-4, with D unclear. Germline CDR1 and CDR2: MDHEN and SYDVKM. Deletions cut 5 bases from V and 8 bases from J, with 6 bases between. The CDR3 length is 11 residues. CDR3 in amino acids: CASSPREKLFF. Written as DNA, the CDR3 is TGTGCCAGCAGTCCGAGGGAAAAACTGTTTTTT.

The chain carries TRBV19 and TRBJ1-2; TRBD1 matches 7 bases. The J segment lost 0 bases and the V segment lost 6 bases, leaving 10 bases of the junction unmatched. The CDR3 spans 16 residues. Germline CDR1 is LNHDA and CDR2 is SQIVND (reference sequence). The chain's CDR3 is CASRITGDSANYGYTF. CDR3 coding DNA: TGTGCCAGTAGGATAACAGGGGACTCCGCTAACTATGGCTACACCTTC.